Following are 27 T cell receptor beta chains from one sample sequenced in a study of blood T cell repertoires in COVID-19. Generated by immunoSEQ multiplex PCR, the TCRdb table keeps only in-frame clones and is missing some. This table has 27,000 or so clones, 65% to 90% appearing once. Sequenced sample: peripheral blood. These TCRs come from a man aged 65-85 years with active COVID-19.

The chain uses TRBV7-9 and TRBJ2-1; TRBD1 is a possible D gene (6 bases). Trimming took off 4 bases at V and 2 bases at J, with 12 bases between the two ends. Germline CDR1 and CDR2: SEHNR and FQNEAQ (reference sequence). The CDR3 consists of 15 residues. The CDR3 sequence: CASSSGQKTYNEQFF. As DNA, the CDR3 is TGTGCCAGCAGCTCCGGACAGAAGACCTACAATGAGCAGTTCTTC.

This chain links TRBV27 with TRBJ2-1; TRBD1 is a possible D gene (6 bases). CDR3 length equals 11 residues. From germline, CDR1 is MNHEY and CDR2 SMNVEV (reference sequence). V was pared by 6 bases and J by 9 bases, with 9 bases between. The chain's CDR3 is CASSRGLEQFF. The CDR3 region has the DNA TGTGCCAGCAGCAGGGGCCTTGAGCAGTTCTTC.

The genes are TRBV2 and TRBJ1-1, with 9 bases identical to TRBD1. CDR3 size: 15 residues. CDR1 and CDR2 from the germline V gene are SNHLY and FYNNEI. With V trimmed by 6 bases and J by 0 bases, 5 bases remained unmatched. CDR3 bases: TGTGCCAGCAGGCCAAGACAGGGGGTGAACACTGAAGCTTTCTTT. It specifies CASRPRQGVNTEAFF.

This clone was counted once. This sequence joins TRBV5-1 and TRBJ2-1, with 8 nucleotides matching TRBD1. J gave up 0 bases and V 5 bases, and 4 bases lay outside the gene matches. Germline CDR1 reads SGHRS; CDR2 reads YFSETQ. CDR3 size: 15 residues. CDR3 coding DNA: TGCGCCAGCAGTTTAACAGGGGGCTCCTACAATGAGCAGTTCTTC. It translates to CASSLTGGSYNEQFF.

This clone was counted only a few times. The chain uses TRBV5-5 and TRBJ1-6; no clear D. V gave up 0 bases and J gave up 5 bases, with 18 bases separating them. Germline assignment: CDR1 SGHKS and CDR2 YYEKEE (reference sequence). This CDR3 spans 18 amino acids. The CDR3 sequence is CASSLARGEVYNNSPLHF. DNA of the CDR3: TGTGCCAGCAGCTTGGCCCGCGGGGAAGTTTATAATAATTCACCCCTCCACTTT.

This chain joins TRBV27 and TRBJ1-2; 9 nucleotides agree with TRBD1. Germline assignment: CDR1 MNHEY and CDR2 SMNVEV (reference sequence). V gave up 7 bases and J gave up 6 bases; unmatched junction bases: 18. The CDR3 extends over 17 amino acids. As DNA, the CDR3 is TGTGCCAGCACAATTTTACCCCCAAAGACAGGGGGAGATGGCTACACCTTC. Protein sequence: CASTILPPKTGGDGYTF.

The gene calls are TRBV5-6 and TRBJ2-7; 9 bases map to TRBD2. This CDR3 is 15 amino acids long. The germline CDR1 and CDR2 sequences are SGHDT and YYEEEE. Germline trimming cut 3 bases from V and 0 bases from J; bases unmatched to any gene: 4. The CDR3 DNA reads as TGTGCCAGCAGCTCAGCTAGCGGGGCCTCCTACGAGCAGTACTTC. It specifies CASSSASGASYEQYF. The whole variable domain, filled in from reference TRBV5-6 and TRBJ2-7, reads DAGVTQSPTHLIKTRGQQVTLRCSPKSGHDTVSWYQQALGQGPQFIFQYYEEEERQRGNFPDRFSGHQFPNYSSELNVNALLLGDSALYLCASSSASGASYEQYFGPGTRLTVT.

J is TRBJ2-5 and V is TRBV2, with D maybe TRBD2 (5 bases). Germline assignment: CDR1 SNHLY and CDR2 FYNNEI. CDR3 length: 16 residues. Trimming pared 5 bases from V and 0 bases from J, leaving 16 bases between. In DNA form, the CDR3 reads TGTGCCAGCAGTCTCGGACTCACCTTGTACCAAGAGACCCAGTACTTC. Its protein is CASSLGLTLYQETQYF.

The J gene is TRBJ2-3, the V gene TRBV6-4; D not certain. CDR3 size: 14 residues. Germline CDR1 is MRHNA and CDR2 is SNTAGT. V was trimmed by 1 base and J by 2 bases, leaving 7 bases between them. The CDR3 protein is CASSDFPVTDTQYF. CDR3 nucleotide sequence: TGTGCCAGCAGTGACTTTCCAGTCACAGATACGCAGTATTTT.

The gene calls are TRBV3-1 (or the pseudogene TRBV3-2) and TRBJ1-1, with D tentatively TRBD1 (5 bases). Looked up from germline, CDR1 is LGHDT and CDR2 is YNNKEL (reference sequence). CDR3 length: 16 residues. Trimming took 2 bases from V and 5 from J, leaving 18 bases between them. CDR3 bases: TGTGCCAGCAGCCAACAACCCTTGGGGTCAGGGACTGAAGCTTTCTTT. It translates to CASSQQPLGSGTEAFF.

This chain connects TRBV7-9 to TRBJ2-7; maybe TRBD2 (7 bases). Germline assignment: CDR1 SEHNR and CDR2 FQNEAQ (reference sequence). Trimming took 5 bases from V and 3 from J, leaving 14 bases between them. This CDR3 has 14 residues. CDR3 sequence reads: CASSLGGPNYEQYF. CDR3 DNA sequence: TGTGCCAGCAGCCTCGGGGGGCCAAACTACGAGCAGTACTTC.

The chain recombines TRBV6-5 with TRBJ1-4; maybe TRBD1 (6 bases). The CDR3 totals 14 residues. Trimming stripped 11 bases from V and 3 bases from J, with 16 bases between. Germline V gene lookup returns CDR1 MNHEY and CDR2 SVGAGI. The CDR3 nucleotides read TGTGCCTCAATTGGGGGGGCGGCTAATGAAAAACTGTTTTTT. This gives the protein CASIGGAANEKLFF.

The CDR3 DNA sequence: TGTGCCTCGCGAGGGAGGGGCTCTGGAAACACCATATATTTT. Translated, it gives CASRGRGSGNTIYF. The V and J genes are TRBV19 and TRBJ1-3; D perhaps matches TRBD1 (5 bases). V lost 11 bases and J 0 bases, leaving 14 bases between the germline ends. Germline assignment: CDR1 LNHDA and CDR2 SQIVND (reference sequence). This CDR3 is 14 amino acids long.

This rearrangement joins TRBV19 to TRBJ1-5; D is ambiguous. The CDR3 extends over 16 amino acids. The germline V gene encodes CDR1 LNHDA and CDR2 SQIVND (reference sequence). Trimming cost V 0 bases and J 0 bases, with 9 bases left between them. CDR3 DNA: TGTGCCAGTAGTATAGATCCCGGGTTTAGCAATCAGCCCCAGCATTTT. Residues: CASSIDPGFSNQPQHF.

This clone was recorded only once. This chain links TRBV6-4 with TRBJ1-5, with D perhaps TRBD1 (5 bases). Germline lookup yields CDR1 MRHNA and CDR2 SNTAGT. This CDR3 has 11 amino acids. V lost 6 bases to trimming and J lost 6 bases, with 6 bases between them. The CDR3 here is CASSQGQPQHF. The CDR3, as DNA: TGTGCCAGCAGCCAGGGTCAGCCCCAGCATTTT.

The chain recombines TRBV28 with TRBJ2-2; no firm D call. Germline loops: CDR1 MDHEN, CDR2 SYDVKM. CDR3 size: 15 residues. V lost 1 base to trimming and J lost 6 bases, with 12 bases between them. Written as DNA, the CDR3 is TGTGCCAGCAGTTTATCGAACTATCTTTCCGGGGAGCTGTTTTTT. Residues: CASSLSNYLSGELFF.

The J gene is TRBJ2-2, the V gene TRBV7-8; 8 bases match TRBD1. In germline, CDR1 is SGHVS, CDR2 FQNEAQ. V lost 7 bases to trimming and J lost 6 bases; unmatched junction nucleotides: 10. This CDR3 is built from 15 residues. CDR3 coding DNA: TGTGCCAGCACCCAACAGGGGGTGATCGCCGGGGAGCTGTTTTTT. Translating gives CASTQQGVIAGELFF.

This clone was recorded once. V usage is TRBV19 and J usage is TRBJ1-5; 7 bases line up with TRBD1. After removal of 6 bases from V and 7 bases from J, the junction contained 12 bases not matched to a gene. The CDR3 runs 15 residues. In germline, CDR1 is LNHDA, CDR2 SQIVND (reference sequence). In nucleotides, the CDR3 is TGTGCCAGTAGACCCGGGGACAGTTTAAGCCAGCCCCAGCATTTT. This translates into CASRPGDSLSQPQHF.

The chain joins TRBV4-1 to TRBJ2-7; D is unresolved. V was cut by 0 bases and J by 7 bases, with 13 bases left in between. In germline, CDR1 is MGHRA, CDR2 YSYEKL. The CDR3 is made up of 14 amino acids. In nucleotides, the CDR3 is TGCGCCAGCAGCCAAGATCGGTTTGTACGGGAGCAGTACTTC. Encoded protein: CASSQDRFVREQYF.

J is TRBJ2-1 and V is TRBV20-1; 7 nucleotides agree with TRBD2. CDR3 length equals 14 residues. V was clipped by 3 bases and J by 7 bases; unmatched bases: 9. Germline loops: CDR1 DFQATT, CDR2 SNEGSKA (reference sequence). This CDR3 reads CSASPGGTLNEQFF. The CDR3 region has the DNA TGCAGTGCTAGTCCCGGGGGGACCTTAAATGAGCAGTTCTTC.

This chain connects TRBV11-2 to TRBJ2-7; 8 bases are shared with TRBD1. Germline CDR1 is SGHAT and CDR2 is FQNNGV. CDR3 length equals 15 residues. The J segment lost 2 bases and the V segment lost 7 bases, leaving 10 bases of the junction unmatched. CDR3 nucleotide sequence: TGTGCCAGCACCGTATTCGGGACAGGCCCCTACGAGCAGTACTTC. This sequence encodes CASTVFGTGPYEQYF.

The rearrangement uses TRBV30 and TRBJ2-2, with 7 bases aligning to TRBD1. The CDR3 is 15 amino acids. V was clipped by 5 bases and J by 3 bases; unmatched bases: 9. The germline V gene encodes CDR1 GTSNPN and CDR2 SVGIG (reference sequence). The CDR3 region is CAWQRQGADTGELFF. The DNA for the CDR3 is TGTGCCTGGCAGAGACAGGGCGCCGACACCGGGGAGCTGTTTTTT. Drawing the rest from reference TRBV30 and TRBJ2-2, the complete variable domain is SQTIHQWPATLVQPVGSPLSLECTVEGTSNPNLYWYRQAAGRGLQLLFYSVGIGQISSEVPQNLSASRPQDRQFILSSKKLLLSDSGFYLCAWQRQGADTGELFFGEGSRLTVL.

CDR3: CASSSTFLTQGSTDTQYF. For the CDR3, the DNA is TGTGCCAGCAGCTCCACCTTTCTAACGCAGGGTAGCACAGATACGCAGTATTTT. This chain uses TRBV7-6 with TRBJ2-3, with D tentatively TRBD1 (5 bases). This CDR3 region has 18 residues. V was pared by 4 bases and J by 0 bases, with 20 bases between. The germline gives CDR1 SGHVS, CDR2 FNYEAQ.

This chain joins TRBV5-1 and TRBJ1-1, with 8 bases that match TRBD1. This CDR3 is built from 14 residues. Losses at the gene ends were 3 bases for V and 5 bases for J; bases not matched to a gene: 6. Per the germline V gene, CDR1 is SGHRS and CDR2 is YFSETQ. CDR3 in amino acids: CASSWGTGGTEAFF. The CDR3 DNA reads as TGCGCCAGCAGCTGGGGGACAGGTGGTACTGAAGCTTTCTTT.

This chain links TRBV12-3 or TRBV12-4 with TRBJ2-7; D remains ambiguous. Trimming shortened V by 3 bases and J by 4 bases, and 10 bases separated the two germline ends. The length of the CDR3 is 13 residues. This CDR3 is CASSFGSKYEQYF. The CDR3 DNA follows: TGTGCCAGCAGTTTTGGCTCGAAATACGAGCAGTACTTC.

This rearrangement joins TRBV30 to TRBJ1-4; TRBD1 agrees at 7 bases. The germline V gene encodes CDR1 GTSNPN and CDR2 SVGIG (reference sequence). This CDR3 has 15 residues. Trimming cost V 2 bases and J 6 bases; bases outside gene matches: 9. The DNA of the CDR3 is TGTGCCTGGAGTATCTTAGACAGGGCGCATGAAAAACTGTTTTTT. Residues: CAWSILDRAHEKLFF.

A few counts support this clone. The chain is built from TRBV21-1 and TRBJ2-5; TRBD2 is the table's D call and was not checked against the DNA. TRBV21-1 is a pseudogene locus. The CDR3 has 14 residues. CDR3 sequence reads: CASSAWAGGETQYF. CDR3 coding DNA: TGTGCCAGCAGCGCTTGGGCGGGAGGGGAGACCCAGTACTTC.